The 18 T cell receptor beta chains reported below all come from one sample, sequenced in a study of a mutant IDH1 vaccine in newly diagnosed glioma. Time point described: baseline, week 1 (first vaccination visit). Noted treatment: pre-vaccination baseline after standard-of-care therapy. Here immunoSEQ multiplex PCR was the method, and the copy in TCRdb shows in-frame clones only, minus some. The profile shows 30,000 to 40,000 clones, approximately 92% of them singletons. This specimen was PBMCs, taken from a glioma patient treated with radiotherapy, temozolomide or both. The receptor source for this set is a man between 18 and 35 years old with glioma.

V gene TRBV14 combines with J gene TRBJ2-1; D is unclear. V gave up 4 bases and J gave up 4 bases, with 20 bases separating them. Germline CDR1 and CDR2: SGHDN and FVKESK. The CDR3 has 17 residues. This chain's CDR3 is CASSLMTSANHYNEQFF. Written as DNA, the CDR3 is TGTGCCAGCAGCCTCATGACATCTGCAAATCATTACAATGAGCAGTTCTTC.

V is TRBV6-6 and J is TRBJ1-1; no clear D gene. V gave up 4 bases and J gave up 1 base, with 7 bases separating them. Germline loops: CDR1 MNHNY, CDR2 SVGAGI (reference sequence). The CDR3 contains 13 residues. CDR3 sequence (DNA): TGTGCCAGCAGTTGGATCGGGAACACTGAAGCTTTCTTT. Its protein is CASSWIGNTEAFF.

This clone is a singleton in its sample. The chain is built from TRBV5-1 and TRBJ2-7; D remains unclear. CDR3 length equals 13 residues. CDR1 is SGHRS and CDR2 is YFSETQ in the germline V gene. Between the trimmed V and J ends, which lost 3 bases and 0 bases, there was a span of 7 bases. The CDR3 region has the DNA TGCGCCAGCAGCTCCCTCGGCTCCTACGAGCAGTACTTC. Amino acids: CASSSLGSYEQYF.

This clone was seen once. For the CDR3, the DNA is TGCGCCAGCAGCCAAGTGGGTAGCGGCTACAATGAGCAGTTCTTC. Residues: CASSQVGSGYNEQFF. The chain carries TRBV4-3 and TRBJ2-1; possibly TRBD2 for D (6 bases). Germline V CDR1 and CDR2: LGHNA, YSLEER. The germline V and J ends were trimmed by 1 base and 3 bases, with 10 bases remaining between them. The CDR3 loop spans 15 amino acids.

CDR3 in amino acids: CASRLDEGRNTEAFF. The DNA of the CDR3 is TGCGCCAGCAGGCTAGACGAAGGGCGGAACACTGAAGCTTTCTTT. The chain joins TRBV5-1 to TRBJ1-1; no definite D call. The CDR3 length is 15 residues. Trimming removed 5 bases at V and 1 base at J, with 15 bases between. The germline CDR1 and CDR2 sequences are SGHRS and YFSETQ. Together with reference TRBV5-1 and TRBJ1-1, the CDR3 gives the full variable domain: KAGVTQTPRYLIKTRGQQVTLSCSPISGHRSVSWYQQTPGQGLQFLFEYFSETQRNKGNFPGRFSGRQFSNSRSEMNVSTLELGDSALYLCASRLDEGRNTEAFFGQGTRLTVV.

V gene TRBV29-1 combines with J gene TRBJ1-1; no definite D call. Per germline, CDR1 SQVTM and CDR2 ANQGSEA. The CDR3 is 12 residues long. The ends were cut back, 3 bases at V and 0 bases at J, with 5 bases in the middle. The CDR3 DNA reads TGCAGCGTTGAGAGCATGAACACTGAAGCTTTCTTT. It specifies CSVESMNTEAFF.

The chain is built from TRBV6-5 and TRBJ1-5; no clear D. Trimming took 6 bases from V and 7 from J, leaving 10 bases between them. The CDR3 spans 12 residues. CDR1 MNHEY and CDR2 SVGAGI come from the germline V gene. CDR3 protein: CASSRSGQPQHF. CDR3 bases: TGTGCCAGCAGCCGGAGTGGACAGCCCCAGCATTTT.

The J gene is TRBJ2-2, the V gene TRBV27, with D hard to call. Germline loops: CDR1 MNHEY, CDR2 SMNVEV (reference sequence). Trimming stripped 4 bases from V and 4 bases from J, with 13 bases between. The CDR3 totals 15 residues. This CDR3 reads CASSSRGAGTGELFF. Here the CDR3 DNA reads TGTGCCAGCAGTTCCCGTGGCGCTGGCACCGGGGAGCTGTTTTTT.

CDR3 nucleotide sequence: TGTGCCAGCAGCCAAGATAAGGAGTCCCCAACTAATGAAAAACTGTTTTTT. As protein: CASSQDKESPTNEKLFF. The V gene is TRBV4-2, the J gene TRBJ1-4; D uncertain. This CDR3 region has 17 residues. Germline V gene data show CDR1 as LGHNA and CDR2 as YNFKEQ. V was cut by 0 bases and J by 0 bases, with 11 bases left in between.

V and J are TRBV15 and TRBJ1-4; D not resolved. Trimming left V 3 bases short and J 4 bases short, with 6 bases between. Per germline, CDR1 LNHNV and CDR2 YYDKDF (reference sequence). This CDR3 region has 13 residues. The CDR3 sequence: CATSRRGNEKLFF. The CDR3 nucleotides are TGTGCCACCAGCAGGAGAGGTAATGAAAAACTGTTTTTT.

This chain joins TRBV5-8 and TRBJ1-2; D ambiguous. V lost 4 bases and J 0 bases, leaving 10 bases between the germline ends. The V gene's germline CDR1 is SGHTS and CDR2 YDEGEE. The CDR3 runs to 14 residues. CDR3 nucleotides: TGTGCCAGCAGCCCCAAGGCTGCTAACTATGGCTACACCTTC. It translates to CASSPKAANYGYTF.

The chain recombines TRBV2 with TRBJ1-1, with a weak D call TRBD1 (5 bases). V lost 3 bases and J 4 bases, leaving 9 bases between the germline ends. Germline lookup yields CDR1 SNHLY and CDR2 FYNNEI. The CDR3 length is 13 residues. CDR3: CASSDPGLTEAFF. CDR3 nucleotides: TGTGCCAGCAGTGATCCGGGGCTCACTGAAGCTTTCTTT.

The chain joins TRBV9 to TRBJ1-1; 8 bases line up with TRBD1. This CDR3 contains 14 residues. V gave up 0 bases and J gave up 5 bases; unmatched junction bases: 3. Germline CDR1 and CDR2: SGDLS and YYNGEE. The CDR3 DNA sequence: TGTGCCAGCAGCGTAGGACAGGGGAATACTGAAGCTTTCTTT. It encodes CASSVGQGNTEAFF.

The V call is TRBV19, the J call TRBJ1-5, with D possibly matching TRBD1 (5 bases). This CDR3 has 14 amino acids. The V gene lost 9 bases and the J gene lost 6 bases, with 18 bases spanning the gap. In germline, CDR1 is LNHDA, CDR2 SQIVND (reference sequence). Here the CDR3 DNA reads TGTGCCAGCCATCAAGGAGGGGATTCTCAGCCCCAGCATTTT. It is translated as CASHQGGDSQPQHF.

The rearrangement links TRBV6-5 to TRBJ1-3; the match to TRBD1 covers 9 bases. J was trimmed by 8 bases and V by 6 bases; bases with no gene match: 5. The germline V gene has CDR1 MNHEY and CDR2 SVGAGI. There are 13 residues in the CDR3. The CDR3 region has the DNA TGTGCCAGCAGACGACAGGGGGGAGACACCATATATTTT. It specifies CASRRQGGDTIYF.

The rearrangement uses TRBV29-1 and TRBJ2-1; TRBD1 matches at 8 bases. Trimming at V came to 7 bases and at J to 0 bases, leaving 5 bases not matched to a gene. Germline lookup yields CDR1 SQVTM and CDR2 ANQGSEA. This CDR3 comprises 14 residues. CDR3 sequence reads: CSARTGSSYNEQFF. DNA for the CDR3: TGCAGCGCCCGGACAGGGAGCTCCTACAATGAGCAGTTCTTC.

The chain employs TRBV25-1 and TRBJ1-3, with D uncertain. V was pared by 7 bases and J by 0 bases, with 7 bases between. CDR1 MGHDK and CDR2 SYGVNS come from the germline V gene. The CDR3 covers 13 residues. The CDR3: CASIPISGNTIYF. The CDR3 nucleotides are TGTGCCAGCATCCCTATCTCTGGAAACACCATATATTTT.

The chain couples TRBV18 to TRBJ2-7, with D hard to call. V was pared by 5 bases and J by 2 bases, with 10 bases between. The CDR3 totals 13 residues. Per the germline V gene, CDR1 is KGHSH and CDR2 is LQKENI. This CDR3 reads CASSNAGAYEQYF. CDR3 in DNA: TGTGCCAGCTCAAACGCCGGTGCCTACGAGCAGTACTTC.